This T cell receptor beta chain emerged from a study of OX40 agonist ivuxolimab in advanced cancers. Study-level points and caveats: Near-lowest levels of clonal expansion characterized partial responders at 0.1-3.0 mg/kg. CD4+ and CD8+ T cells in blood underwent clonal expansion by week 6 at 0.1 to 3.0 mg/kg.

Germline-derived CDR1 and CDR2 are SQVTM and ANQGSEA. The CDR3 is 14 amino acids. The sample holds a few counts of this clone. Its specificity is not known. Germline is not matched at one junction end, which may reflect a read error. Sequencing used immunoSEQ multiplex PCR; TCRdb keeps in-frame clones, though not all of them. The sample has under 25,000 clones, 75% to 90% seen once. This specimen was CD4+ or CD8+ T cells sorted from blood, taken in a trial of the OX40 agonist ivuxolimab. The sequence came from an adult with an advanced solid tumor such as melanoma, head and neck, liver or kidney cancer. This chain connects TRBV29-1 to TRBJ2-7, with 7 bases identical to TRBD1. The CDR3 DNA reads TGCAGCGTGGAAGGGGGTGACAGGGTCTACGAGCAGTACTTC. Protein product: CSVEGGDRVYEQYF.